The 32 T cell receptor beta chains below come from one sample, sequenced in a study of OX40 agonist ivuxolimab in advanced cancers. Method: immunoSEQ multiplex PCR; TCRdb's copy keeps in-frame clones and lacks some. In the table there are tens of thousands of clones, about 80% of which are singletons. The sample consisted of CD4+ or CD8+ T cells sorted from blood, taken in a trial of the OX40 agonist ivuxolimab. These receptors originate from an adult with an advanced solid tumor such as melanoma, head and neck, liver or kidney cancer.

This sequence joins TRBV5-6 and TRBJ2-5; TRBD1 matches at 8 bases. V shed 6 bases and J 5 bases; nucleotides not matched to a gene: 9. The CDR3 runs to 14 residues. Germline V CDR1 and CDR2: SGHDT, YYEEEE. The CDR3: CASTSDRESETQYF. For the CDR3, the DNA is TGTGCCAGCACCTCGGACAGGGAGAGTGAGACCCAGTACTTC.

The chain is built from TRBV28 and TRBJ2-7; 8 bases line up with TRBD2. CDR1 MDHEN and CDR2 SYDVKM come from the germline V gene. This CDR3 is built from 14 residues. The ends lost 6 bases at V and 2 bases at J; junction bases unmatched: 6. This CDR3 reads CASSTGTRTYEQYF. CDR3 DNA sequence: TGTGCCAGCAGCACCGGGACTAGAACCTACGAGCAGTACTTC.

About this clone: The same CDR3 arises from other DNA sequences in this sample as well. This chain joins TRBV28 and TRBJ2-5; TRBD2 agrees at 7 bases. The germline V gene has CDR1 MDHEN and CDR2 SYDVKM. CDR3 length: 13 residues. The V and J ends lost 5 bases and 5 bases, in that order; junction bases with no gene match: 5. The CDR3 coding sequence is TGTGCCAGCAGTCTTGGACTAGAGGAGACCCAGTACTTC. It codes for CASSLGLEETQYF.

V gene TRBV6-5 combines with J gene TRBJ2-7; 10 bases align to TRBD1. V shed 2 bases and J 7 bases; nucleotides not matched to a gene: 2. Germline CDR1 is MNHEY and CDR2 is SVGAGI. This CDR3 has 13 residues. The CDR3 is CASSYRTGGEQYF. The CDR3 DNA reads TGTGCCAGCAGTTACCGGACAGGGGGGGAGCAGTACTTC.

This rearrangement joins TRBV4-1 to TRBJ2-4; D is unresolved. The germline V gene has CDR1 MGHRA and CDR2 YSYEKL. V was clipped by 0 bases and J by 5 bases, with 11 bases between them. This CDR3 region has 15 residues. The CDR3 loop reads CASSQDFSAENIQYF. DNA of the CDR3: TGCGCCAGCAGCCAAGATTTCTCCGCAGAAAACATTCAGTACTTC.

This clone was seen more than once but under ten times. The chain recombines TRBV2 with TRBJ2-5; 7 positions agree with TRBD2. Germline trimming cut 8 bases from V and 5 bases from J; bases unmatched to any gene: 8. The CDR3 has 13 residues. CDR1 and CDR2 from the germline V gene are SNHLY and FYNNEI. CDR3 sequence (DNA): TGTGCCAGCGGGGGGGAACACGGCGAGACCCAGTACTTC. As protein: CASGGEHGETQYF.

V is TRBV9 and J is TRBJ2-4; D is perhaps TRBD1 (6 bases). The CDR3 sequence is 12 residues long. CDR1 and CDR2 from the germline V gene are SGDLS and YYNGEE. V lost 7 bases, J lost 3 bases, and 8 bases lay in between. The CDR3 DNA reads as TGTGCCAGCGGGGGCAGCAAAAACATTCAGTACTTC. Amino acid sequence: CASGGSKNIQYF.

This chain connects TRBV11-2 to TRBJ2-7; TRBD1 agrees at 7 bases. Germline loops: CDR1 SGHAT, CDR2 FQNNGV. Trimming cost V 3 bases and J 2 bases; bases outside gene matches: 7. The CDR3 has 15 amino acids. The CDR3 DNA follows: TGTGCCAGCAGCTTCGGTGGGACAGAGCCCTACGAGCAGTACTTC. As protein: CASSFGGTEPYEQYF.

This clone was found once. The chain joins TRBV28 to TRBJ1-2, with no clear D. Deletions cut 2 bases from V and 4 bases from J, with 5 bases between. Germline lookup yields CDR1 MDHEN and CDR2 SYDVKM. This CDR3 region has 12 residues. The CDR3 here is CASSLPGYGYTF. The CDR3, as DNA: TGTGCCAGCAGTTTACCAGGCTATGGCTACACCTTC.

The chain links TRBV18 to TRBJ1-2, with D uncertain. The length of the CDR3 is 15 residues. In germline, CDR1 is KGHSH, CDR2 LQKENI. V shed 1 base and J shed 6 bases, with 15 bases lying between them. CDR3 in DNA: TGTGCCAGCTCACCACTCGAGCCTATCGGGCATGGCTACACCTTC. Protein product: CASSPLEPIGHGYTF.

The V gene is TRBV28, the J gene TRBJ2-1; D not certain. This CDR3 has 12 residues. The germline V gene has CDR1 MDHEN and CDR2 SYDVKM. Trimming took 7 bases from V and 6 from J, leaving 10 bases between them. The CDR3 bases are TGTGCCAGCAATAATCTCGTCAATGAGCAGTTCTTC. Translating gives CASNNLVNEQFF.

The rearrangement links TRBV9 to TRBJ2-6, with unresolved D. Germline-derived CDR1 and CDR2 are SGDLS and YYNGEE. V lost 3 bases, J lost 3 bases, and 10 bases lay in between. The CDR3 extends over 15 amino acids. CDR3: CASSALPLGANVLTF. Here the CDR3 DNA reads TGTGCCAGCAGCGCCTTGCCTCTTGGGGCCAACGTCCTGACTTTC.

This clone was found a few times. The sample holds other DNA sequences that translate to the same CDR3. The chain employs TRBV19 and TRBJ1-1, with D hard to call. The CDR3 loop spans 13 amino acids. The V gene lost 2 bases and the J gene lost 2 bases, with 6 bases spanning the gap. CDR1 LNHDA and CDR2 SQIVND come from the germline V gene (reference sequence). The CDR3 DNA sequence: TGTGCCAGTAGTATAAGTCTCAACACTGAAGCTTTCTTT. This translates into CASSISLNTEAFF.

The chain recombines TRBV15 with TRBJ1-4; no firm D call. From germline, CDR1 is LNHNV and CDR2 YYDKDF (reference sequence). Trimming cost V 1 base and J 0 bases, with 12 bases left between them. The CDR3 sequence is 17 residues long. The CDR3 sequence: CATSRGGGSPTNEKLFF. For the CDR3, the DNA is TGTGCCACCAGCAGAGGGGGAGGATCCCCAACTAATGAAAAACTGTTTTTT.

The chain recombines TRBV28 with TRBJ2-1; D uncertain. Deletions cut 3 bases from V and 7 bases from J, with 4 bases between. Germline CDR1 MDHEN, CDR2 SYDVKM. The CDR3 extends over 11 amino acids. CDR3 in DNA: TGTGCCAGCAGTTTGGAGAATGAGCAGTTCTTC. Its protein product is CASSLENEQFF.

By sample share, this clone is medium-sized. CDR3: CASSLDTNAGYTF. The CDR3, as DNA: TGTGCCAGCAGCTTGGATACAAATGCTGGCTACACCTTC. The chain is built from TRBV5-6 and TRBJ1-2; D ambiguous. Trimming removed 0 bases at V and 7 bases at J, with 10 bases between. This CDR3 contains 13 residues. Germline CDR1 and CDR2: SGHDT and YYEEEE. Complete variable domain (other parts from reference TRBV5-6 and TRBJ1-2): DAGVTQSPTHLIKTRGQQVTLRCSPKSGHDTVSWYQQALGQGPQFIFQYYEEEERQRGNFPDRFSGHQFPNYSSELNVNALLLGDSALYLCASSLDTNAGYTFGSGTRLTVV.

This sequence joins TRBV5-4 and TRBJ2-5, with 8 bases matching TRBD2. This CDR3 has 13 residues. The V gene's germline CDR1 is SGHNT and CDR2 YYREEE (reference sequence). With V trimmed by 3 bases and J by 3 bases, 1 base remained unmatched. For the CDR3, the DNA is TGTGCCAGCAGCTCACTAGCGGAAGAGACCCAGTACTTC. Protein product: CASSSLAEETQYF.

The chain couples TRBV9 to TRBJ2-5; TRBD2 aligns across 9 bases. The DNA end favors TRBJ2-7, so the J call may be wrong. CDR3 length: 14 amino acids. The germline gives CDR1 SGDLS, CDR2 YYNGEE. The DNA for the CDR3 is TGTGCCAGCAGCGTAGGTAGCGGGAGCCACGAGCAGTACTTC. This encodes CASSVGSGSHEQYF.

The V call is TRBV27, the J call TRBJ1-6; 8 bases fit TRBD1. Germline V lookup: CDR1 MNHEY, CDR2 SMNVEV (reference sequence). The CDR3 has 14 residues. V shed 6 bases and J 7 bases; nucleotides not matched to a gene: 5. As DNA, the CDR3 is TGTGCCAGCAGGTACAGGGGGGGAAATTCACCCCTCCACTTT. As protein: CASRYRGGNSPLHF.

The chain links TRBV28 to TRBJ2-3; 9 positions match TRBD2. Germline lookup yields CDR1 MDHEN and CDR2 SYDVKM. J gave up 4 bases and V 7 bases, and 9 bases lay outside the gene matches. This CDR3 contains 15 residues. The CDR3 nucleotides are TGTGCCAGCAAATCGAGCGGGAGGTTCCCAGATACGCAGTATTTT. It codes for CASKSSGRFPDTQYF.

This clone rates as medium-sized. The chain uses TRBV27 and TRBJ1-3, with a tentative D call TRBD1 (5 bases). V was shortened by 6 bases and J by 0 bases, with 15 bases between the two germline ends. Per germline, CDR1 MNHEY and CDR2 SMNVEV (reference sequence). The CDR3 runs to 16 residues. CDR3 protein: CASRTTRGRSGNTIYF. CDR3 in DNA: TGTGCCAGCAGAACAACAAGGGGACGCTCTGGAAACACCATATATTTT.

Only one count was recorded for this clone. The rearrangement links TRBV28 to TRBJ1-2, with D perhaps matching TRBD1 (5 bases). The length of the CDR3 is 16 residues. The V gene lost 4 bases and the J gene lost 2 bases, with 17 bases spanning the gap. Germline values: CDR1 MDHEN, CDR2 SYDVKM. CDR3 loop: CASSSDSEGQNYGYTF. CDR3 nucleotides: TGTGCCAGCAGTTCAGATTCGGAGGGGCAAAACTATGGCTACACCTTC.

The V gene is TRBV6-5, the J gene TRBJ1-4, with TRBD1 matching over 7 bases. With 6 bases clipped from V and 7 bases from J, the junction kept 11 bases outside the gene matches. The germline CDR1 and CDR2 sequences are MNHEY and SVGAGI. The CDR3 covers 15 residues. The CDR3 bases are TGTGCCAGCAGGATCGACAGGGCGCTGAGTGAAAAACTGTTTTTT. Residues: CASRIDRALSEKLFF.

This chain connects TRBV28 to TRBJ2-7; 12 bases are a match to TRBD2. With V trimmed by 3 bases and J by 0 bases, 3 bases remained unmatched. Germline lookup yields CDR1 MDHEN and CDR2 SYDVKM. This CDR3 region has 16 residues. The CDR3 loop is CASSFPLAGGSYEQYF. The CDR3 DNA reads as TGTGCCAGCAGTTTTCCACTAGCGGGAGGCTCCTACGAGCAGTACTTC.

The chain links TRBV15 to TRBJ2-3; 10 bases are a match to TRBD2. In germline, CDR1 is LNHNV, CDR2 YYDKDF (reference sequence). The CDR3 has 13 amino acids. With V trimmed by 6 bases and J by 4 bases, 1 base remained unmatched. DNA for the CDR3: TGTGCCACCAGACTAGCGGGACCAGATACGCAGTATTTT. Protein sequence: CATRLAGPDTQYF.

The chain recombines TRBV18 with TRBJ1-1; D gene ambiguous. The CDR3 loop spans 12 amino acids. Trimming stripped 4 bases from V and 1 base from J, with 4 bases between. Germline assignment: CDR1 KGHSH and CDR2 LQKENI. The CDR3 DNA is TGTGCCAGCTCACTTAAGAACACTGAAGCTTTCTTT. Encoded protein: CASSLKNTEAFF.

V and J are TRBV5-1 and TRBJ2-5; D unclear. CDR1 is SGHRS, CDR2 YFSETQ, per germline. V was shortened by 4 bases and J by 1 base, with 14 bases between the two germline ends. This CDR3 is built from 15 residues. The CDR3 protein is CASSHDGRLQETQYF. The CDR3 coding sequence is TGCGCCAGCAGCCACGACGGTCGACTCCAAGAGACCCAGTACTTC. Supplemented by reference TRBV5-1 and TRBJ2-5, the full variable domain reads KAGVTQTPRYLIKTRGQQVTLSCSPISGHRSVSWYQQTPGQGLQFLFEYFSETQRNKGNFPGRFSGRQFSNSRSEMNVSTLELGDSALYLCASSHDGRLQETQYFGPGTRLLVL.

The genes are TRBV6-5 and TRBJ1-5; D remains unclear. V shed 6 bases and J shed 6 bases, with 12 bases lying between them. Per germline, CDR1 MNHEY and CDR2 SVGAGI. CDR3 size: 13 residues. In DNA form, the CDR3 reads TGTGCCAGCAGAAACGGGGTTAGTCAGCCCCAGCATTTT. Translated: CASRNGVSQPQHF.

The V and J genes are TRBV6-1 and TRBJ1-5; perhaps TRBD1 as D (5 bases). The germline gives CDR1 MNHNS, CDR2 SASEGT. V was shortened by 7 bases and J by 1 base, with 11 bases between the two germline ends. This CDR3 region has 14 residues. In nucleotides, the CDR3 is TGTGCCAGCATGTGGCAGGGAAGCAATCAGCCCCAGCATTTT. Protein sequence: CASMWQGSNQPQHF.

In its sample, this clone was seen once. This chain connects TRBV28 to TRBJ2-7; 10 nucleotides agree with TRBD1. The CDR3 length is 15 residues. With 6 bases clipped from V and 6 bases from J, the junction kept 11 bases outside the gene matches. The germline V gene has CDR1 MDHEN and CDR2 SYDVKM. CDR3 loop: CASRLPGQGSGEQYF. CDR3 nucleotides: TGTGCCAGCAGACTCCCGGGACAGGGGTCAGGCGAGCAGTACTTC.

CDR3 protein: CASRSGRGLGQPQHF. The CDR3 DNA reads TGTGCCAGCAGGTCGGGGAGGGGGCTGGGTCAGCCCCAGCATTTT. This chain uses TRBV27 with TRBJ1-5; 7 bases match TRBD1. The CDR3 totals 15 residues. V dropped 6 bases and J dropped 6; count of bases not matched to a gene: 11. Germline V lookup: CDR1 MNHEY, CDR2 SMNVEV (reference sequence).

The chain is built from TRBV2 and TRBJ1-1, with 8 bases lining up with TRBD1. CDR1 and CDR2 (germline): SNHLY, FYNNEI. This CDR3 is 14 amino acids long. The trim removed 6 bases at V and 3 bases at J, leaving 6 bases unmatched. This chain's CDR3 is CASRGGQGYTEAFF. The CDR3, as DNA: TGTGCCAGCAGGGGAGGACAGGGATACACTGAAGCTTTCTTT.